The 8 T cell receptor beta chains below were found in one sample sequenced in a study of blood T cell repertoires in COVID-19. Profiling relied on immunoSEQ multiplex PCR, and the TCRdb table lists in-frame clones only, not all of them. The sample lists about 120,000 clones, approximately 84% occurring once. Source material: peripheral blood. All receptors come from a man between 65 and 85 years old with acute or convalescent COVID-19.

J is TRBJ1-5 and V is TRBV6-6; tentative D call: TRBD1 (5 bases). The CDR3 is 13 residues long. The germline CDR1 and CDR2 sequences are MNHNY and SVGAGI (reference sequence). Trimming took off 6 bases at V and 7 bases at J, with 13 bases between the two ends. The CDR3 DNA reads TGTGCCAGCAGAGGCCCCGGGGGACAGCCCCAGCATTTT. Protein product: CASRGPGGQPQHF.

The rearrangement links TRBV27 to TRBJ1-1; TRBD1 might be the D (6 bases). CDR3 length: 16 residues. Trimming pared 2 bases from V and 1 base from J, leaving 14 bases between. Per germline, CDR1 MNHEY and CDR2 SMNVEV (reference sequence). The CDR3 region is CASSLDLGGANTEAFF. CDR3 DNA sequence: TGTGCCAGCAGTTTAGATTTAGGGGGGGCGAACACTGAAGCTTTCTTT.

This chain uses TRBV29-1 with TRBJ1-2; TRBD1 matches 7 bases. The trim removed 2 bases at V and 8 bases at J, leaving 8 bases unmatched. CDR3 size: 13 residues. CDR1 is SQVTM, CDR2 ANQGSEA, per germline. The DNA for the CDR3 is TGCAGCGTTGAACTACAGGGGAGAAGGGGCTACACCTTC. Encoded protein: CSVELQGRRGYTF. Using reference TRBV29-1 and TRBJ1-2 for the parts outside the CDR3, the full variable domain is SAVISQKPSRDICQRGTSLTIQCQVDSQVTMMFWYRQQPGQSLTLIATANQGSEATYESGFVIDKFPISRPNLTFSTLTVSNMSPEDSSIYLCSVELQGRRGYTFGSGTRLTVV.

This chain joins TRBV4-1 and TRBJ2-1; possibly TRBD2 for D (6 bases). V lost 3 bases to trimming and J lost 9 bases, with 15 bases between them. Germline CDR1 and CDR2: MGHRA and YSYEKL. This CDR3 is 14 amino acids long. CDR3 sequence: CASSHPTLGGEQFF. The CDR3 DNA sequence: TGCGCCAGCAGCCACCCGACCCTCGGGGGTGAGCAGTTCTTC.

The CDR3 DNA reads TGTGCCAGCAGTCCCAGGACTAGCGGGGGCTACGAGCAGTACTTC. Its protein product is CASSPRTSGGYEQYF. This sequence joins TRBV2 and TRBJ2-7; 13 bases agree with TRBD2. Trimming at V came to 5 bases and at J to 3 bases, leaving 4 bases not matched to a gene. CDR3 length equals 15 residues. Germline CDR1 and CDR2: SNHLY and FYNNEI. Full variable domain (missing parts from reference TRBV2 and TRBJ2-7): EPEVTQTPSHQVTQMGQEVILRCVPISNHLYFYWYRQILGQKVEFLVSFYNNEISEKSEIFDDQFSVERPDGSNFTLKIRSTKLEDSAMYFCASSPRTSGGYEQYFGPGTRLTVT.

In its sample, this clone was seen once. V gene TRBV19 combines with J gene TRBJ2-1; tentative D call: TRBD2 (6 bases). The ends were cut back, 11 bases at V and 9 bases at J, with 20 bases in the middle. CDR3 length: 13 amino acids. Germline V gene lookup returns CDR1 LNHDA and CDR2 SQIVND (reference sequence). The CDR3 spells CAAGSRGLGEQFF. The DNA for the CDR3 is TGTGCCGCCGGGAGTCGCGGCCTTGGTGAGCAGTTCTTC.

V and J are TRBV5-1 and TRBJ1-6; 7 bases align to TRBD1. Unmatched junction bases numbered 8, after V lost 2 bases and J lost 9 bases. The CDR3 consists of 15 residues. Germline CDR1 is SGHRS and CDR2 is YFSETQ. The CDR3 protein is CASSFKGGFGSPLHF. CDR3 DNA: TGCGCCAGCAGCTTTAAAGGGGGCTTTGGTTCACCCCTCCACTTT.

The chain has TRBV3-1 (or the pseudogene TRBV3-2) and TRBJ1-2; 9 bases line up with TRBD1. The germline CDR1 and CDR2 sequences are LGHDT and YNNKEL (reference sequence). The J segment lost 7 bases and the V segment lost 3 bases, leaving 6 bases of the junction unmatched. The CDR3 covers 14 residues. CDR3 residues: CASSQWGQGSGYTF. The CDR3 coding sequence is TGTGCCAGCAGCCAGTGGGGACAGGGCAGTGGCTACACCTTC.